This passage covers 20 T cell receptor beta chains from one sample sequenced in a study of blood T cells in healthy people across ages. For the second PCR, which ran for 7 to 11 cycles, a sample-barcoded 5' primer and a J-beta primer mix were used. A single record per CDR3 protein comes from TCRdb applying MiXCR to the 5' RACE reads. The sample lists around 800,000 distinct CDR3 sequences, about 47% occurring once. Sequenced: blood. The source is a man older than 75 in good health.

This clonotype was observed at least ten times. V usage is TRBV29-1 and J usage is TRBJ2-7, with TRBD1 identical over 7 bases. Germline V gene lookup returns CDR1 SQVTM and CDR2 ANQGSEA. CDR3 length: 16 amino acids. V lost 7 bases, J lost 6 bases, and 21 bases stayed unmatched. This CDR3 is CSARQSSRGSPCEQYF. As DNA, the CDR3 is TGCAGCGCCCGCCAATCTTCCAGGGGGAGTCCCTGCGAGCAGTACTTC.

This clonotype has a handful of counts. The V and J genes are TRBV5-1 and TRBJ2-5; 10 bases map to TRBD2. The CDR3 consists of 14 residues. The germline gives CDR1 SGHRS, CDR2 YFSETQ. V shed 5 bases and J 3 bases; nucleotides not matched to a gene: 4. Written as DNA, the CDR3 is TGCGCCAGCAGAGAGCTAGCGGGAGAAGAGACCCAGTACTTC. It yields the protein CASRELAGEETQYF. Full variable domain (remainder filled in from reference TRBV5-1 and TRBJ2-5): KAGVTQTPRYLIKTRGQQVTLSCSPISGHRSVSWYQQTPGQGLQFLFEYFSETQRNKGNFPGRFSGRQFSNSRSEMNVSTLELGDSALYLCASRELAGEETQYFGPGTRLLVL.

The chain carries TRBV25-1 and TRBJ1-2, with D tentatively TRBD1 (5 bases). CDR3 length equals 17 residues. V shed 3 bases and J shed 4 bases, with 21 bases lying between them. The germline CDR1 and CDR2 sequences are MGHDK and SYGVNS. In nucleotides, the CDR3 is TGTGCCAGCAGTGAGTCGGAAAGGAGGGGCGCAATCTATGGCTACACCTTC. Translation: CASSESERRGAIYGYTF.

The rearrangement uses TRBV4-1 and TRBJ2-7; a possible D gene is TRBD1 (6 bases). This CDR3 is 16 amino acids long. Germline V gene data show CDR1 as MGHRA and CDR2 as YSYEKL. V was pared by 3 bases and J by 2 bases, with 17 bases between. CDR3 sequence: CASSHVQGYQAYEQYF. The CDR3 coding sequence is TGCGCCAGCAGCCATGTACAGGGATACCAAGCCTACGAGCAGTACTTC.

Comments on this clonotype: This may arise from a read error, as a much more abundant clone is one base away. CDR3 residues: CASSEEAEETRYF. CDR3 DNA sequence: TGTGCCAGCAGTGAAGAGGCCGAAGAGACCCGGTACTTC. The V gene is TRBV2, the J gene TRBJ2-5; D remains unclear. CDR1 and CDR2 (germline): SNHLY, FYNNEI. CDR3 length: 13 amino acids.

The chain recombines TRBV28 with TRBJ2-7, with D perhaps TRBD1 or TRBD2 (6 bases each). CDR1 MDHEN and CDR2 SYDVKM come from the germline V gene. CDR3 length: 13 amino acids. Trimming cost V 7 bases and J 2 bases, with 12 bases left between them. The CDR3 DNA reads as TGTGCCAGCACCGGGGGCCCTCCCTACGAGCAGTACTTC. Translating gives CASTGGPPYEQYF.

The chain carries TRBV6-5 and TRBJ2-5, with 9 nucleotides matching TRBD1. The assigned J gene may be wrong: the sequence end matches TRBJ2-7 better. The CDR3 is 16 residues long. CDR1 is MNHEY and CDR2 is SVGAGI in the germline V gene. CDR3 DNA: TGTGCCAGCAGTTATGACCCCGGGACAGGGCCCTACGAGCAGTACTTC. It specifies CASSYDPGTGPYEQYF.

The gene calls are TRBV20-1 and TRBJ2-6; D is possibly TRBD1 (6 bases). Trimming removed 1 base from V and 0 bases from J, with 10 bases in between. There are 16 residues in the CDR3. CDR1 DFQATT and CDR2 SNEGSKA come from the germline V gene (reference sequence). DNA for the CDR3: TGCAGTGCTAGAGCCACAGGGATCTCTGGGGCCAACGTCCTGACTTTC. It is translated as CSARATGISGANVLTF.

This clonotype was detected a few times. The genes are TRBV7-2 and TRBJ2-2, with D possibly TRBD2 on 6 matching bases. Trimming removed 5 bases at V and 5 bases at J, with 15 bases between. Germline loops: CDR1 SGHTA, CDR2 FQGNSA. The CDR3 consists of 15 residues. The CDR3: CASSPYNGGTGELFF. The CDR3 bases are TGTGCCAGCAGCCCTTATAATGGAGGGACCGGGGAGCTGTTTTTT.

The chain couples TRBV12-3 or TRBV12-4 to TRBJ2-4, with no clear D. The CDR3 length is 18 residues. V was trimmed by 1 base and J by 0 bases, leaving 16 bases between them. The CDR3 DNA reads TGTGCCAGCAGTTTAGTGAGGAACCTAAACTTAGCCAAAAACATTCAGTACTTC. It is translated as CASSLVRNLNLAKNIQYF.

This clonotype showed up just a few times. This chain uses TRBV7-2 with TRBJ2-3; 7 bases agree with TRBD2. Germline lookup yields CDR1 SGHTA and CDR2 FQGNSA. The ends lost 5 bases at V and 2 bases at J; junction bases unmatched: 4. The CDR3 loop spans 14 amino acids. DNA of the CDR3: TGTGCCAGCAGCATACTAGCGAACACAGATACGCAGTATTTT. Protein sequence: CASSILANTDTQYF.

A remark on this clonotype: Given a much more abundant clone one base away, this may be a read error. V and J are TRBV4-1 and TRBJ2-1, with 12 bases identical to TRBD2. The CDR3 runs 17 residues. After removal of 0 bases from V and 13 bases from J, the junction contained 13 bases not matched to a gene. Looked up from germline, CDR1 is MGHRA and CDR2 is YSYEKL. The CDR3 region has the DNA TGCGCCAGCAGCCAAGAGGGGCTAGCGGGAGGGCAGGAGACCCAGTTCTTC. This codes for CASSQEGLAGGQETQFF.

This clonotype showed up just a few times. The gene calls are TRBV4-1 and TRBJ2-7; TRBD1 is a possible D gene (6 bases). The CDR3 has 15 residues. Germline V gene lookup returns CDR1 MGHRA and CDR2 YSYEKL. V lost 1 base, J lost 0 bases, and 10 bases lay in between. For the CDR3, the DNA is TGCGCCAGCAGCCAAGGGCAGGGGAACTCCTACGAGCAGTACTTC. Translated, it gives CASSQGQGNSYEQYF.

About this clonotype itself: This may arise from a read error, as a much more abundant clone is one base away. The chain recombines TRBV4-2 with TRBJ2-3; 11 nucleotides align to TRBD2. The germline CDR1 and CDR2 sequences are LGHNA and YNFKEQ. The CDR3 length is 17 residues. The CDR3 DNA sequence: TGTGCCAGCAGCCAACGAGGACTAGCGGGCATCACAGAGACGCAGTATTTT. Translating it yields CASSQRGLAGITETQYF.

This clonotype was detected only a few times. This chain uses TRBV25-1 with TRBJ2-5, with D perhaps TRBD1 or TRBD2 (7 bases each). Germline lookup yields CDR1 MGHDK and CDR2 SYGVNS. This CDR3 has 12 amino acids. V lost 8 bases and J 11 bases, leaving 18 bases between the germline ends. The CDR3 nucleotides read TGTGCCAGCGGAAAGGGGGCGGGAGAGCAGTACTTC. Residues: CASGKGAGEQYF. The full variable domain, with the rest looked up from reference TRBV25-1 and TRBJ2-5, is EADIYQTPRYLVIGTGKKITLECSQTMGHDKMYWYQQDPGMELHLIHYSYGVNSTEKGDLSSESTVSRIRTEHFPLTLESARPSHTSQYLCASGKGAGEQYFGPGTRLLVL.

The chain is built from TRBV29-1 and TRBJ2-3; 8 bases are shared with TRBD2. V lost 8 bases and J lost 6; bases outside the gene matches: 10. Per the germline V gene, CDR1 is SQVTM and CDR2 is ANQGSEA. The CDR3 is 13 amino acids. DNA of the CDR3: TGCAGCATTGGGATAGCGGGATCCGATACGCAGTATTTT. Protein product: CSIGIAGSDTQYF.

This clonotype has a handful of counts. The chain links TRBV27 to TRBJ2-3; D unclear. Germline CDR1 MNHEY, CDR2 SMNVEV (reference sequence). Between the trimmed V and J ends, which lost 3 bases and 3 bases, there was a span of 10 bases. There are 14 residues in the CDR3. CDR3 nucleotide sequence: TGTGCCAGCAGTTTTGGGTTTGGGACAGATACGCAGTATTTT. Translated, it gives CASSFGFGTDTQYF.

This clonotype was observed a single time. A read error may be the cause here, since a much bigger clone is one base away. Here the CDR3 DNA reads TGTGCCAGCAGTTACTCGAGGACAGGGGGTGGCAAAGACATTCAGTACTTC. Its protein is CASSYSRTGGGKDIQYF. The chain employs TRBV6-2 or TRBV6-3 and TRBJ2-4; 10 nucleotides line up with TRBD1. This CDR3 spans 17 amino acids. Per germline, CDR1 MNHEY and CDR2 SVGEGT.

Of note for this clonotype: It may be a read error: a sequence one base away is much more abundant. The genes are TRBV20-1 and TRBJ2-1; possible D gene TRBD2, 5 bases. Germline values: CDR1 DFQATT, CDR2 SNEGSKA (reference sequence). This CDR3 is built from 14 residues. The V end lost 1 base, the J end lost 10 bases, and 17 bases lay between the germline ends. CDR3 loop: CSARAPGKKGEQFF. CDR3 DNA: TGCAGTGCTAGAGCCCCGGGAAAAAAAGGCGAGCAGTTCTTC.

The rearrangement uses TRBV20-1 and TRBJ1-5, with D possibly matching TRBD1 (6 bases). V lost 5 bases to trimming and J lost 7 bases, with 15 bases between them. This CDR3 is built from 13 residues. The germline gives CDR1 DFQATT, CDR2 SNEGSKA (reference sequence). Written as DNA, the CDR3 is TGCAGTGCTTCCCTAGGGGGAAACCAGCCCCAGCATTTT. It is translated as CSASLGGNQPQHF.